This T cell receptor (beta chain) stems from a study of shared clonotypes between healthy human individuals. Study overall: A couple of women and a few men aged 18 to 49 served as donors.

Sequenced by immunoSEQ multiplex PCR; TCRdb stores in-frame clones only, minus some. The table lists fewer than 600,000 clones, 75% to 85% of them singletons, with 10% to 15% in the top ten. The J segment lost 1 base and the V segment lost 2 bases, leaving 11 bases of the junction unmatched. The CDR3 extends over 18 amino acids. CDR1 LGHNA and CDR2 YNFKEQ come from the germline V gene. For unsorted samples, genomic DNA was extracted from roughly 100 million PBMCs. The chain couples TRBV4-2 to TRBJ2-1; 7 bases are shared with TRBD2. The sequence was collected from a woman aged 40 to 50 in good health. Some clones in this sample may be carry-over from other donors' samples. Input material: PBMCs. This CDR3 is CASSQPLSTSTSYNEQFF. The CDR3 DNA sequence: TGTGCCAGCAGCCAACCCCTTTCGACTAGCACATCCTACAATGAGCAGTTCTTC.